One and the same sample provided the 23 T cell receptor beta chains below, sequenced in a study of T cell repertoires in cytomegalovirus infection (dated by TCRdb to the late 2010s). The run used an Illumina HiSeq 1500. TCRdb reran the public reads through fastp at Q25 and MiXCR, keeping productive beta chains. One record per CDR3 amino acid sequence lists the most common genes and DNA. Within this sample are about 130,000 distinct CDR3 sequences, with approximately 8.8% of them counted one time only. The leading ten clones occupy about 9.5% of the sample. What was sequenced was PBMCs. The receptors were sampled from a human donor in good health (CMV status not recorded). Some clones in this sample may be carry-over from other donors' samples.

This clonotype has a count of ten or more. The J gene is TRBJ1-1, the V gene TRBV28, with 9 bases matching TRBD1. This CDR3 region has 15 residues. The V segment lost 8 bases and the J segment 5 bases; nucleotides outside the gene matches: 12. Germline V CDR1 and CDR2: MDHEN, SYDVKM. CDR3 nucleotide sequence: TGTGCCAGCTTATCTCCGGGACAGGGAAAGACTGAAGCTTTCTTT. Amino acid sequence: CASLSPGQGKTEAFF.

V and J are TRBV28 and TRBJ1-1, with TRBD1 identical over 7 bases. This CDR3 has 16 amino acids. Germline V CDR1 and CDR2: MDHEN, SYDVKM. V shed 5 bases, J shed 4 bases, and the junction held 13 bases outside the gene matches. The CDR3 DNA is TGTGCCAGCAGTACAAGACAGGGTGCGCGTGGCACTGAAGCTTTCTTT. The encoded protein is CASSTRQGARGTEAFF.

This clonotype was observed at least ten times. The chain joins TRBV18 to TRBJ2-5, with 10 bases matching TRBD2. Germline V lookup: CDR1 KGHSH, CDR2 LQKENI. V lost 0 bases and J lost 9; bases outside the gene matches: 16. CDR3 size: 18 residues. The DNA of the CDR3 is TGTGCCAGCTCACCACCTCTCCACAGCGGGGGGGCTCAAGGGGCCCAGTACTTC. As protein: CASSPPLHSGGAQGAQYF.

This clonotype was detected many times. Here the CDR3 DNA reads TGCAGCGTTGAAACTAGCAACACAGATACGCAGTATTTT. It is translated as CSVETSNTDTQYF. J is TRBJ2-3 and V is TRBV29-1; TRBD2 is a possible D gene (6 bases). The germline V gene has CDR1 SQVTM and CDR2 ANQGSEA. CDR3 length: 13 amino acids. V shed 2 bases and J shed 2 bases, with 8 bases lying between them.

At least ten counts were recorded for this clonotype. This chain links TRBV2 with TRBJ2-3, with TRBD1 as a possible D gene (5 bases). Trimming shortened V by 3 bases and J by 3 bases, and 10 bases separated the two germline ends. The germline CDR1 and CDR2 sequences are SNHLY and FYNNEI. The CDR3 has 14 amino acids. This chain's CDR3 is CASSDVGRTDTQYF. CDR3 DNA: TGTGCCAGCAGTGACGTGGGGCGGACAGATACGCAGTATTTT.

This clonotype has at least ten counts. The chain is built from TRBV2 and TRBJ2-7; D unresolved. This CDR3 has 11 residues. Per germline, CDR1 SNHLY and CDR2 FYNNEI. Trimming removed 3 bases at V and 3 bases at J, with 3 bases between. CDR3 amino acids: CASSDGYEQYF. CDR3 in DNA: TGTGCCAGCAGTGATGGCTACGAGCAGTACTTC.

This clonotype was counted ten times or more. This chain uses TRBV7-8 with TRBJ1-2; D not resolved. V was shortened by 1 base and J by 6 bases, with 6 bases between the two germline ends. The V gene's germline CDR1 is SGHVS and CDR2 FQNEAQ. The CDR3 is 12 residues long. The CDR3 nucleotides are TGTGCCAGCAGCTTAGTTGGGGATGGCTACACCTTC. Translated: CASSLVGDGYTF.

The table lists this clonotype with many counts. The chain carries TRBV28 and TRBJ1-2; D call uncertain. The V gene's germline CDR1 is MDHEN and CDR2 SYDVKM. V was pared by 2 bases and J by 8 bases, with 9 bases between. This CDR3 is 12 amino acids long. The CDR3 reads CASSLVPAGYTF. Written as DNA, the CDR3 is TGTGCCAGCAGTTTAGTTCCAGCCGGCTACACCTTC.

This clonotype was found many times. CDR3 sequence: CASSDPEGFGANVLTF. The CDR3 region has the DNA TGTGCCAGCAGTGACCCCGAGGGCTTTGGGGCCAACGTCCTGACTTTC. The genes are TRBV6-1 and TRBJ2-6; D might be TRBD2 (5 bases). From germline, CDR1 is MNHNS and CDR2 SASEGT. There are 16 residues in the CDR3. Trimming stripped 3 bases from V and 3 bases from J, with 12 bases between.

This clonotype was seen a few times. The chain uses TRBV6-5 and TRBJ2-1; maybe TRBD1 (6 bases). Trimming pared 6 bases from V and 8 bases from J, leaving 17 bases between. CDR3 length: 14 residues. Germline lookup yields CDR1 MNHEY and CDR2 SVGAGI. Written as DNA, the CDR3 is TGTGCCAGCAGCTCGACTGGGGGCTGGGATGAGCAGTTCTTC. It is translated as CASSSTGGWDEQFF.

This clonotype was seen at least ten times. The V call is TRBV12-3 or TRBV12-4, the J call TRBJ2-5; the match to TRBD1 covers 7 bases. The CDR3 has 15 residues. J lost 2 bases, V lost 3 bases, and 6 bases had no gene match. Written as DNA, the CDR3 is TGTGCCAGCAGTTTCGGACAGGAGGTACAAGAGACCCAGTACTTC. Protein product: CASSFGQEVQETQYF.

The chain joins TRBV19 to TRBJ1-1; 10 bases align to TRBD1. The CDR3 spans 16 residues. From germline, CDR1 is LNHDA and CDR2 SQIVND (reference sequence). V shed 3 bases, J shed 0 bases, and the junction held 4 bases outside the gene matches. This chain's CDR3 is CASSIGTGAMNTEAFF. The CDR3 DNA is TGTGCCAGTAGTATTGGGACAGGGGCGATGAACACTGAAGCTTTCTTT.

This clonotype was seen more than once but under ten times. The gene calls are TRBV9 and TRBJ2-7; the D is unclear. The length of the CDR3 is 13 residues. Trimming took off 0 bases at V and 3 bases at J, with 7 bases between the two ends. Germline CDR1 SGDLS, CDR2 YYNGEE. The CDR3 loop reads CASSVDGDYEQYF. The CDR3 DNA reads TGTGCCAGCAGCGTAGATGGGGACTACGAGCAGTACTTC.

The chain uses TRBV27 and TRBJ2-7; perhaps D is TRBD1 or TRBD2 (5 bases each). V lost 1 base, J lost 6 bases, and 7 bases lay in between. CDR3 length equals 12 residues. The germline CDR1 and CDR2 sequences are MNHEY and SMNVEV (reference sequence). The CDR3 region has the DNA TGTGCCAGCAGTTTATGGGGGTCCGAGCAGTACTTC. This gives the protein CASSLWGSEQYF.

This clonotype has a count of ten or more. The rearrangement links TRBV18 to TRBJ2-2; 8 bases fit TRBD2. V gave up 1 base and J gave up 7 bases; unmatched junction bases: 8. The CDR3 has 16 amino acids. The V gene's germline CDR1 is KGHSH and CDR2 LQKENI. The CDR3 DNA is TGTGCCAGCTCACCACGTTTTAGCGGGGCTGGCGGGGAGCTGTTTTTT. Its translation: CASSPRFSGAGGELFF.

The chain carries TRBV29-1 and TRBJ2-7; 7 nucleotides line up with TRBD1. Germline lookup yields CDR1 SQVTM and CDR2 ANQGSEA. The CDR3 runs 14 residues. The V segment lost 5 bases and the J segment 2 bases; nucleotides outside the gene matches: 9. CDR3 nucleotides: TGCAGCGTTCGCCGGGACAGCGTCCCCTACGAGCAGTACTTC. Translated, it gives CSVRRDSVPYEQYF.

Note on this clonotype: Just one base apart from a much larger clone, this may be a read error. The CDR3 coding sequence is TGCGCCAGCAGCCCGACCGGGACAGGGTTTAAGGACACCAGGGAGCTGTTTTTT. Translating gives CASSPTGTGFKDTRELFF. V gene TRBV5-1 combines with J gene TRBJ2-2; 9 bases align to TRBD1. CDR3 length: 18 residues. Germline V gene sequence: CDR1 SGHRS, CDR2 YFSETQ.

This clonotype came up a few times. This rearrangement joins TRBV29-1 to TRBJ2-7, with 9 bases identical to TRBD1. CDR3 size: 13 residues. Germline V gene data show CDR1 as SQVTM and CDR2 as ANQGSEA. V lost 4 bases, J lost 2 bases, and 3 bases stayed unmatched. The CDR3 coding sequence is TGCAGCGTTGTCGGGACAGGGCCCTACGAGCAGTACTTC. The encoded protein is CSVVGTGPYEQYF.

This clonotype was recorded many times. The V gene is TRBV18, the J gene TRBJ2-6, with 7 positions matching TRBD1. The CDR3 spans 18 residues. With 1 base clipped from V and 0 bases from J, the junction kept 6 bases outside the gene matches. In germline, CDR1 is KGHSH, CDR2 LQKENI. CDR3 sequence reads: CASSPQTAGGSGANVLTF. The DNA for the CDR3 is TGTGCCAGCTCACCACAAACGGCAGGGGGCTCTGGGGCCAACGTCCTGACTTTC.

J is TRBJ1-2 and V is TRBV28; TRBD1 is a possible D gene (5 bases). Looked up from germline, CDR1 is MDHEN and CDR2 is SYDVKM. V lost 10 bases, J lost 3 bases, and 12 bases lay in between. The CDR3 is 12 amino acids. Here the CDR3 DNA reads TGTGCCACGGGACCTCCGGACTATGGCTACACCTTC. It encodes CATGPPDYGYTF.

This clonotype was picked up many times. V and J are TRBV7-2 and TRBJ2-7, with D possibly TRBD2 on 5 matching bases. Between the trimmed V and J ends, which lost 2 bases and 3 bases, there was a span of 11 bases. The germline CDR1 and CDR2 sequences are SGHTA and FQGNSA. CDR3 length: 14 residues. CDR3 bases: TGTGCCAGCAGCTTATCGCGGGTTGACTACGAGCAGTACTTC. This sequence encodes CASSLSRVDYEQYF.

The CDR3 spells CASSLPVAEAFF. The CDR3 DNA sequence: TGTGCCAGCAGCTTACCGGTTGCTGAAGCTTTCTTT. The chain combines TRBV7-9 with TRBJ1-1; D unresolved. Germline V gene data show CDR1 as SEHNR and CDR2 as FQNEAQ (reference sequence). The CDR3 is 12 amino acids. Trimming removed 2 bases at V and 6 bases at J, with 7 bases between.

The chain has TRBV20-1 and TRBJ2-1, with unresolved D. Trimming cost V 0 bases and J 4 bases, with 13 bases left between them. Germline values: CDR1 DFQATT, CDR2 SNEGSKA (reference sequence). This CDR3 spans 15 amino acids. CDR3 region: CSARDRLQTYNEQFF. The CDR3 DNA sequence: TGCAGTGCTAGAGATCGGTTACAGACTTACAATGAGCAGTTCTTC.